This entry lists 17 T cell receptor beta chains sequenced from one sample in a study of T cells in localized non-small cell lung cancer. Some clones are missing from TCRdb's copy, which holds only in-frame ones; the method was immunoSEQ multiplex PCR. The sample lists approximately 43,000 clones, more than 85% seen once, with 7.1% in the top ten. Sequences were derived from peripheral blood, sampled before any cancer treatment. The source of these receptors is a woman between 18 and 50 years old with stage III lung adenocarcinoma.

There are a few counts of this clone. This chain uses TRBV5-6 with TRBJ1-5; TRBD1 matches at 12 bases. The CDR3 length is 16 residues. J gave up 6 bases and V 4 bases, and 8 bases lay outside the gene matches. From germline, CDR1 is SGHDT and CDR2 YYEEEE. CDR3 sequence: CASSAGTGGAGQPQHF. The CDR3 nucleotides read TGTGCCAGCAGCGCCGGGACAGGGGGCGCGGGTCAGCCCCAGCATTTT. The whole variable domain, filled in from reference TRBV5-6 and TRBJ1-5, reads DAGVTQSPTHLIKTRGQQVTLRCSPKSGHDTVSWYQQALGQGPQFIFQYYEEEERQRGNFPDRFSGHQFPNYSSELNVNALLLGDSALYLCASSAGTGGAGQPQHFGDGTRLSIL.

This chain joins TRBV6-6 and TRBJ2-7, with D maybe TRBD2 (5 bases). Germline V gives CDR1 MNHNY, CDR2 SVGAGI (reference sequence). The V end was cut by 10 bases, the J end by 4 bases, with 11 bases between. This CDR3 region has 11 residues. CDR3 in DNA: TGTGCCACCGGGGATTTATACGAGCAGTACTTC. It encodes CATGDLYEQYF.

The rearrangement uses TRBV18 and TRBJ1-5, with D unresolved. Germline V gene sequence: CDR1 KGHSH, CDR2 LQKENI. Trimming took 2 bases from V and 3 from J, leaving 11 bases between them. CDR3 size: 15 residues. The CDR3 sequence: CASSPFWDNNQPQHF. CDR3 DNA: TGTGCCAGCTCACCATTTTGGGATAACAATCAGCCCCAGCATTTT.

The genes are TRBV14 and TRBJ2-7, with 8 bases matching TRBD2. The V gene end was trimmed by 8 bases and the J gene end by 2 bases; junction bases not matched to a gene: 11. The CDR3 runs to 15 residues. Germline-derived CDR1 and CDR2 are SGHDN and FVKESK. The CDR3 protein is CASSSLGGGTYEQYF. The DNA of the CDR3 is TGTGCCAGCTCCTCTTTGGGCGGGGGGACCTACGAGCAGTACTTC.

The V gene is TRBV4-2, the J gene TRBJ2-6, with D possibly being TRBD2 (5 bases). The germline gives CDR1 LGHNA, CDR2 YNFKEQ. V was pared by 1 base and J by 4 bases, with 14 bases between. The CDR3 extends over 17 amino acids. In DNA, the CDR3 is TGTGCCAGCAGCCAAGGCGGACTGCGGACCGGGGCCAACGTCCTGACTTTC. Its protein product is CASSQGGLRTGANVLTF.

This sequence joins TRBV11-3 and TRBJ2-2; TRBD2 might be the D (6 bases). The CDR3 contains 16 residues. Trimming left V 1 base short and J 3 bases short, with 12 bases between. Germline V CDR1 and CDR2: SGHNT, YENEEA. CDR3 DNA: TGTGCCAGCAGCTTAGGCGTGGGCGGGGACACCGGGGAGCTGTTTTTT. This gives the protein CASSLGVGGDTGELFF.

DNA for the CDR3: TGTGCCTGGAGTAAGGGGCTTCCGCAGTTCTTC. Encoded protein: CAWSKGLPQFF. The chain joins TRBV30 to TRBJ2-1; perhaps TRBD1 as D (5 bases). Trimming removed 2 bases at V and 12 bases at J, with 11 bases between. This CDR3 has 11 amino acids. Per germline, CDR1 GTSNPN and CDR2 SVGIG (reference sequence). Full variable domain (rest looked up from reference TRBV30 and TRBJ2-1): SQTIHQWPATLVQPVGSPLSLECTVEGTSNPNLYWYRQAAGRGLQLLFYSVGIGQISSEVPQNLSASRPQDRQFILSSKKLLLSDSGFYLCAWSKGLPQFFGPGTRLTVL.

The chain combines TRBV2 with TRBJ1-1, with 8 bases that match TRBD1. Germline CDR1 reads SNHLY; CDR2 reads FYNNEI. This CDR3 has 13 residues. The trim removed 8 bases at V and 2 bases at J, leaving 4 bases unmatched. The CDR3 loop reads CASRGQGNTEAFF. As DNA, the CDR3 is TGTGCCAGCCGCGGACAGGGAAACACTGAAGCTTTCTTT.

This chain uses TRBV27 with TRBJ2-7; D gene unclear. Between the trimmed V and J ends, which lost 8 bases and 3 bases, there was a span of 8 bases. CDR3 length: 11 amino acids. CDR1 is MNHEY and CDR2 is SMNVEV in the germline V gene (reference sequence). This CDR3 reads CASLVIYEQYF. DNA of the CDR3: TGTGCCAGCCTCGTTATCTACGAGCAGTACTTC.

The genes are TRBV19 and TRBJ2-1; maybe TRBD2 (6 bases). V gave up 6 bases and J gave up 5 bases, with 17 bases separating them. Germline-derived CDR1 and CDR2 are LNHDA and SQIVND (reference sequence). The CDR3 sequence is 15 residues long. The CDR3 loop is CASSQVGGYDNEQFF. CDR3 DNA: TGTGCCAGTAGCCAGGTTGGGGGGTATGACAATGAGCAGTTCTTC.

The V and J genes are TRBV9 and TRBJ2-3; a possible D gene is TRBD2 (7 bases). Germline loops: CDR1 SGDLS, CDR2 YYNGEE. The CDR3 is made up of 16 amino acids. V lost 0 bases and J 5 bases, leaving 16 bases between the germline ends. This CDR3 is CASSVGGGGAGDTQYF. As DNA, the CDR3 is TGTGCCAGCAGCGTAGGCGGAGGGGGGGCAGGAGATACGCAGTATTTT.

In its sample, this clone was seen a few times. This rearrangement joins TRBV6-5 to TRBJ1-1; possibly TRBD1 for D (5 bases). The germline V gene encodes CDR1 MNHEY and CDR2 SVGAGI. Trimming removed 5 bases from V and 6 bases from J, with 7 bases in between. The CDR3 is made up of 11 amino acids. CDR3 amino acids: CASSRGPEAFF. The CDR3 DNA reads TGTGCCAGCAGTAGGGGACCTGAAGCTTTCTTT.

The chain joins TRBV14 to TRBJ2-1; TRBD1 matches at 9 bases. With 3 bases clipped from V and 2 bases from J, the junction kept 11 bases outside the gene matches. In germline, CDR1 is SGHDN, CDR2 FVKESK. This CDR3 region has 18 residues. The CDR3 sequence is CASSHPTGRQGAYNEQFF. CDR3 DNA sequence: TGTGCCAGCAGCCACCCCACGGGGAGACAGGGGGCCTACAATGAGCAGTTCTTC.

The chain joins TRBV5-4 to TRBJ1-2; D unclear. This CDR3 comprises 15 residues. Germline V gene lookup returns CDR1 SGHNT and CDR2 YYREEE (reference sequence). V lost 4 bases, J lost 7 bases, and 20 bases lay in between. CDR3: CASSPDRVPSFGYTF. In DNA, the CDR3 is TGTGCCAGCAGCCCGGATAGGGTACCCAGTTTTGGCTACACCTTC.

This chain uses TRBV5-4 with TRBJ1-2; a possible D gene is TRBD1 (5 bases). The CDR3 loop spans 13 amino acids. V was trimmed by 0 bases and J by 6 bases, leaving 9 bases between them. Germline CDR1 and CDR2: SGHNT and YYREEE (reference sequence). This CDR3 reads CASSLARDDGYTF. CDR3 DNA sequence: TGTGCCAGCAGCTTGGCCCGGGACGATGGCTACACCTTC.

The table lists this clone with a count of one. The chain uses TRBV30 and TRBJ1-1; unclear D gene. CDR3 length: 13 residues. V lost 0 bases and J 4 bases, leaving 9 bases between the germline ends. Germline CDR1 and CDR2: GTSNPN and SVGIG (reference sequence). CDR3: CAWSVQRITEAFF. In DNA form, the CDR3 reads TGTGCCTGGAGTGTACAGCGGATCACTGAAGCTTTCTTT.

The chain is built from TRBV5-8 and TRBJ1-1, with D maybe TRBD1 (6 bases). The CDR3 totals 13 residues. The germline V and J ends were trimmed by 2 bases and 6 bases, with 11 bases remaining between them. Germline CDR1 SGHTS, CDR2 YDEGEE. DNA of the CDR3: TGTGCCAGCAGCTTCGGGAGGGGGGCTGAAGCTTTCTTT. Amino acids: CASSFGRGAEAFF.